The rows below give T cell receptor beta chains drawn from one sample of a study of beta chain features in type 1 diabetes. Clones were sequenced by immunoSEQ multiplex PCR, and TCRdb holds only the in-frame ones, with some missing. The sample lists around 710,000 clones, around 12% occurring once. Sequencing was carried out using naive CD4+ T cells from blood. All receptors come from a man under 40 with type 1 diabetes. The CDR3 runs from the conserved cysteine through the conserved F or W. A D gene is named only where the DNA matches it firmly. Clone size is not always given. Where it is, it says once, few, many or a class for expanded clones.

clone_size: NA
v_call: TRBV27
j_call: TRBJ2-1
d_call: NA
cdr3_nt: TGTGCCAGCAGTTCGTACAGTTCGGACAATGAGCAGTTCTTC
cdr3_aa: CASSSYSSDNEQFF

clone_size: few
v_call: TRBV9
j_call: TRBJ1-1
d_call: NA
cdr3_nt: TGTGCCAGCAGCGTAGGACCTAACACTGAAGCTTTCTTT
cdr3_aa: CASSVGPNTEAFF

clone_size: few
v_call: TRBV9
j_call: TRBJ1-2
d_call: NA
cdr3_nt: TGTGCCAGCAGCGTAGCTAACACTAACTATGGCTACACCTTC
cdr3_aa: CASSVANTNYGYTF

clone_size: NA
v_call: TRBV7-9
j_call: TRBJ2-3
d_call: TRBD1
cdr3_nt: TGTGCCAGCAGCTTTGGTCAGGGGGTTGATACGCAGTATTTT
cdr3_aa: CASSFGQGVDTQYF

clone_size: few
v_call: TRBV7-2
j_call: TRBJ2-3
d_call: NA
cdr3_nt: TGTGCCAGCAGCTTAGGCCTCACAGATACGCAGTATTTT
cdr3_aa: CASSLGLTDTQYF

clone_size: NA
v_call: TRBV4-3
j_call: TRBJ2-7
d_call: TRBD2
cdr3_nt: TGCGCCAGCAGCCAACGGGGAAGGACTAGCGGGGTCCACGAGCAGTACTTC
cdr3_aa: CASSQRGRTSGVHEQYF

clone_size: NA
v_call: TRBV29-1
j_call: TRBJ2-4
d_call: TRBD1
cdr3_nt: TGCAGCGTTGAAATGCAGGGGGCGTTCATTCAGTACTTC
cdr3_aa: CSVEMQGAFIQYF

clone_size: NA
v_call: TRBV10-3
j_call: TRBJ2-5
d_call: TRBD2
cdr3_nt: TGTGCCATCGGTATCTCCGGGGAGGGGACCCAGTACTTC
cdr3_aa: CAIGISGEGTQYF

clone_size: few
v_call: TRBV4-3
j_call: TRBJ1-2
d_call: NA
cdr3_nt: TGCGCCAGCAGCCAGTTTTTCCCCGGCTCAAGAGGGGGCTACACCTTC
cdr3_aa: CASSQFFPGSRGGYTF

clone_size: NA
v_call: TRBV15
j_call: TRBJ2-3
d_call: TRBD2
cdr3_nt: TGTGCCACCCGAATAAGCGGGGTAGTAGATACGCAGTATTTT
cdr3_aa: CATRISGVVDTQYF

clone_size: few
v_call: TRBV4-2
j_call: TRBJ2-7
d_call: NA
cdr3_nt: TGTGCCAGCAGCCAAGCGGACGGCTACGAGCAGTACTTC
cdr3_aa: CASSQADGYEQYF

clone_size: NA
v_call: TRBV5-1
j_call: TRBJ2-7
d_call: TRBD1
cdr3_nt: TGCGCCAGCAGCTTGGCAGGGGGCTTGACTTACGAGCAGTACTTC
cdr3_aa: CASSLAGGLTYEQYF

clone_size: NA
v_call: TRBV11-2
j_call: TRBJ2-7
d_call: NA
cdr3_nt: TGTGCCAGCAGCTCTCCTCGGGCGTCGTACGAGCAGTACTTC
cdr3_aa: CASSSPRASYEQYF

clone_size: NA
v_call: TRBV30
j_call: TRBJ2-4
d_call: NA
cdr3_nt: TGTGCCTGGAGTGTAGGCAGCCCGAACATTCAGTACTTC
cdr3_aa: CAWSVGSPNIQYF

clone_size: few
v_call: TRBV7-3
j_call: TRBJ2-1
d_call: NA
cdr3_nt: TGTGCCAGCAGCTTTGCCCCGGACTCGATGAGCTCCTACAATGAGCAGTTCTTC
cdr3_aa: CASSFAPDSMSSYNEQFF

clone_size: few
v_call: TRBV5-6
j_call: TRBJ2-5
d_call: NA
cdr3_nt: TGTGCCAGCAGCAAACAAGAGACCCAGTACTTC
cdr3_aa: CASSKQETQYF

clone_size: NA
v_call: TRBV18
j_call: TRBJ2-7
d_call: TRBD1
cdr3_nt: TGTGCCAGCTCACCCCCGGGACAGGGGTCCTACGAGCAGTACTTC
cdr3_aa: CASSPPGQGSYEQYF

clone_size: NA
v_call: TRBV4-2
j_call: TRBJ1-2
d_call: NA
cdr3_nt: TGTGCCAGCAGCCAAGACAGGGAAGGGCTTGGCTACACCTTC
cdr3_aa: CASSQDREGLGYTF

clone_size: NA
v_call: TRBV2
j_call: TRBJ1-6
d_call: NA
cdr3_nt: TGTGCCAGCAGTGAACCCCCAGGACGCCCTCGCCCACCCCTCCACTTT
cdr3_aa: CASSEPPGRPRPPLHF